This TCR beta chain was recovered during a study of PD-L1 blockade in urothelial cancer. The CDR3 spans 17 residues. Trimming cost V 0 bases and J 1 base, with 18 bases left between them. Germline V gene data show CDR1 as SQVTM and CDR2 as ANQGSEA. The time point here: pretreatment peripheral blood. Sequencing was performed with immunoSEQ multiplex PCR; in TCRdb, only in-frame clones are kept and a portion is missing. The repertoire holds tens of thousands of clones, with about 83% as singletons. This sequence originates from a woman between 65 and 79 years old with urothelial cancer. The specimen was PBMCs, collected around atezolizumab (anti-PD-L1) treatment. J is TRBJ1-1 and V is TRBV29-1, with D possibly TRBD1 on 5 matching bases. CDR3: CSVEDLPGHGPNTEAFF. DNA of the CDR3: TGCAGCGTTGAAGATTTGCCCGGACACGGGCCGAACACTGAAGCTTTCTTT.